This T cell receptor (beta chain) was documented in a study of response to subunit inactivated influenza vaccine. General study results and limits: The authors offered the suggestion that each seasonal influenza vaccination recruits few new T cells.

Comment on this clonotype: The target antigen is unknown.

The CDR3 contains 15 residues. V shed 0 bases, J shed 7 bases, and the junction held 7 bases outside the gene matches. The germline gives CDR1 MNHEY, CDR2 SVGAGI. Via MiXCR, TCRdb re-called the RT-PCR reads, giving one row per CDR3 protein. The table includes under 200,000 distinct CDR3 sequences, over 8.5% detected once. The origin of this receptor is a man aged 45 to 70 who received an inactivated influenza vaccine. The sample was CD8+ T cells sorted from PBMCs, taken roughly 24 months after vaccination. This sequence joins TRBV6-5 and TRBJ2-7; TRBD1 matches 9 bases. CDR3 protein: CASSYSISGQGEQYF. The CDR3 nucleotides read TGTGCCAGCAGTTACTCGATATCGGGACAGGGTGAGCAGTACTTC.